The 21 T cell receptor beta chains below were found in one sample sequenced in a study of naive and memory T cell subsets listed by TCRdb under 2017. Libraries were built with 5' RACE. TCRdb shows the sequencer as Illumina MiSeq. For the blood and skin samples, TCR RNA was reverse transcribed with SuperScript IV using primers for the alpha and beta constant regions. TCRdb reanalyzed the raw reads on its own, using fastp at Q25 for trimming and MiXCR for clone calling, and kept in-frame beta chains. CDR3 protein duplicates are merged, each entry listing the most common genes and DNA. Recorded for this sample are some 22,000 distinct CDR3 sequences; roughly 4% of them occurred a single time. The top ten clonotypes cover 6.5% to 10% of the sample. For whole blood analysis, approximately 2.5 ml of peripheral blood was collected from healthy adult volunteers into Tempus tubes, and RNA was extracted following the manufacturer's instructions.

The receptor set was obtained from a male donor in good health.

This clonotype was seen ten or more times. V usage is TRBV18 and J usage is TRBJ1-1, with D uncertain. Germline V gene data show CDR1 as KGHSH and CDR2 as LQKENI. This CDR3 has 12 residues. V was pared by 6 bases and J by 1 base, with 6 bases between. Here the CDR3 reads CASSEGNTEAFF. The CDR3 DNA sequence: TGTGCCAGCTCTGAGGGGAACACTGAAGCTTTCTTT.

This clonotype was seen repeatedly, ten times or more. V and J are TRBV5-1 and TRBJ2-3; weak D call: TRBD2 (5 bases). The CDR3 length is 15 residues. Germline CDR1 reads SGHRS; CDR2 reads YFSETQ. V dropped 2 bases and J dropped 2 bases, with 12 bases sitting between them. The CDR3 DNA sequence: TGCGCCAGCAGCTTCCGGGATCCTATCACAGATACGCAGTATTTT. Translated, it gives CASSFRDPITDTQYF.

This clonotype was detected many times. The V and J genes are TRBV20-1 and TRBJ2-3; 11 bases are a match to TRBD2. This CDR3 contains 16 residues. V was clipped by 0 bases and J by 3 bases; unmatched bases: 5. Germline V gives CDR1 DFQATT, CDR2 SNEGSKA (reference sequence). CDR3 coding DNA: TGCAGTGCTAGAGACGAACTAGCGGGGGAAACAGATACGCAGTATTTT. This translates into CSARDELAGETDTQYF.

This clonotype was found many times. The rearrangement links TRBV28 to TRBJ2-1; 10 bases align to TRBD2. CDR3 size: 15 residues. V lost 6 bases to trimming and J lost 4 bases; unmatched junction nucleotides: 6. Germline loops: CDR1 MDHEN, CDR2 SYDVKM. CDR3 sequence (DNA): TGTGCCAGCAGAGGGCCGGGACTAGCGTACAATGAGCAGTTCTTC. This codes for CASRGPGLAYNEQFF.

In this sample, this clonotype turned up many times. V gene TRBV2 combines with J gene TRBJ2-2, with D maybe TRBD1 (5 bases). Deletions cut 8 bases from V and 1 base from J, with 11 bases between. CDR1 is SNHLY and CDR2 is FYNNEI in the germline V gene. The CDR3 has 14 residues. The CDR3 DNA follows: TGTGCCAGCTCATGGGGCGGGAACACCGGGGAGCTGTTTTTT. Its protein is CASSWGGNTGELFF.

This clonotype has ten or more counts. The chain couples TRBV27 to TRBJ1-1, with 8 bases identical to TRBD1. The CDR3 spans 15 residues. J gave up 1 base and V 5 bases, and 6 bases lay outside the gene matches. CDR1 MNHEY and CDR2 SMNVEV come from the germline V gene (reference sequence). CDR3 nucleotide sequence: TGTGCCAGCAGTCTGAGGACAGGGAGGAACACTGAAGCTTTCTTT. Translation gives CASSLRTGRNTEAFF.

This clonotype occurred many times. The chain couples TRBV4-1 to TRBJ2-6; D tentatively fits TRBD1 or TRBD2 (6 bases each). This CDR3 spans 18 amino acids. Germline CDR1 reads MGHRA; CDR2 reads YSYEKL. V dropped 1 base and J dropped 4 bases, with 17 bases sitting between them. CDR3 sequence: CASSQASVQGTGANVLTF. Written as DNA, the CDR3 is TGCGCCAGCAGCCAAGCTAGCGTCCAGGGGACCGGGGCCAACGTCCTGACTTTC.

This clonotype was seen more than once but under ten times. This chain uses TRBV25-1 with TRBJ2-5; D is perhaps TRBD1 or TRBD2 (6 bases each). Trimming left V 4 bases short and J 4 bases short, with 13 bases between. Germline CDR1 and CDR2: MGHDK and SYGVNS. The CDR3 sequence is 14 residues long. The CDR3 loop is CASSAYGGPETQYF. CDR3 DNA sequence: TGTGCCAGCAGTGCCTACGGGGGCCCAGAGACCCAGTACTTC.

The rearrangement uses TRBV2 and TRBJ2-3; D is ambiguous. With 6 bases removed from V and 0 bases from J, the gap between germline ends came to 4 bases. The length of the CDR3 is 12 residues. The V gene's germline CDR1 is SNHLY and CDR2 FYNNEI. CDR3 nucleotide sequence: TGTGCCAGCAGCGAGAGCACAGATACGCAGTATTTT. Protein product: CASSESTDTQYF.

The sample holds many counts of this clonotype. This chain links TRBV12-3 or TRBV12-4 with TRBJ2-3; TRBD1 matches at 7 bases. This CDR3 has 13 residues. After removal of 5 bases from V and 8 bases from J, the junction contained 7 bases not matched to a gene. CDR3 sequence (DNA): TGTGCCAGCAGTGACAGGGTTTTGGCTACGCAGTATTTT. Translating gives CASSDRVLATQYF.

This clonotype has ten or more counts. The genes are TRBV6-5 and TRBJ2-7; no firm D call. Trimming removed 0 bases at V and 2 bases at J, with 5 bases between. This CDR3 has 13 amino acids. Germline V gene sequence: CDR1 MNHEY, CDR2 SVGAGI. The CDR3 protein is CASSYSGPYEQYF. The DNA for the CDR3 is TGTGCCAGCAGTTACTCGGGTCCCTACGAGCAGTACTTC.

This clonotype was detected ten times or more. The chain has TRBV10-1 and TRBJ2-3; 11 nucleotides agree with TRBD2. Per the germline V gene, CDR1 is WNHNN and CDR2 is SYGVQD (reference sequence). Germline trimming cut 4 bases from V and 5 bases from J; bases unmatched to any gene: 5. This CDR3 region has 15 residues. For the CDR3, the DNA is TGCGCCAGCAGTGCTAGCGGGGGGCTAAAAGATACGCAGTATTTT. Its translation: CASSASGGLKDTQYF.

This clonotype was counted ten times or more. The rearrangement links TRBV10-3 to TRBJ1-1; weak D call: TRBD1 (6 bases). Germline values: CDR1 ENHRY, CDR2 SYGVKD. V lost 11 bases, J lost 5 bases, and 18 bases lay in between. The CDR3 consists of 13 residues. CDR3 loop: CAFRTAGRTEAFF. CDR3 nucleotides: TGTGCCTTTCGGACAGCGGGGAGGACTGAAGCTTTCTTT.

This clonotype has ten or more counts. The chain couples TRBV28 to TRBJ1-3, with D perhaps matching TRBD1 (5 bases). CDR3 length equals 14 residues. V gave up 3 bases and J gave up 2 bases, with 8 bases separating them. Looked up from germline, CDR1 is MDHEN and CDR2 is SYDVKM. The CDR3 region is CASSFKTAGNTIYF. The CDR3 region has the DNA TGTGCCAGCAGTTTCAAGACAGCTGGAAACACCATATATTTT. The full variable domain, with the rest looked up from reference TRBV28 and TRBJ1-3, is DVKVTQSSRYLVKRTGEKVFLECVQDMDHENMFWYRQDPGLGLRLIYFSYDVKMKEKGDIPEGYSVSREKKERFSLILESASTNQTSMYLCASSFKTAGNTIYFGEGSWLTVV.

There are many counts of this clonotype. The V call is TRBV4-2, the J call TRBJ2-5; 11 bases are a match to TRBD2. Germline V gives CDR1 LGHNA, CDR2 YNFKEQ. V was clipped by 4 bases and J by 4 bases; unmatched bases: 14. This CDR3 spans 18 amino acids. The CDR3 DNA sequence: TGTGCCAGCAGCCCCGACTTAGCGGGGGGGATTAAGTCAGAGACCCAGTACTTC. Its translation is CASSPDLAGGIKSETQYF.

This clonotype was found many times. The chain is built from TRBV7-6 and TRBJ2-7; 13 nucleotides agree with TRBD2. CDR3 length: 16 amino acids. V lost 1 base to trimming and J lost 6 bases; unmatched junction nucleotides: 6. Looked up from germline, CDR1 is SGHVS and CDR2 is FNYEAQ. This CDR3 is CASSLGGLAGRGEQYF. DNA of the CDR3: TGTGCCAGCAGCTTAGGGGGACTAGCGGGGCGCGGCGAGCAGTACTTC.

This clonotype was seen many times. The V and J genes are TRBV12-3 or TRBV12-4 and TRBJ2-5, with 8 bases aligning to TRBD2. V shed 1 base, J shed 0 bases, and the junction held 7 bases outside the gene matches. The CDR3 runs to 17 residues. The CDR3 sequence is CASSLGRLAQYQETQYF. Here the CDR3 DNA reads TGTGCCAGCAGTTTAGGTCGACTAGCGCAGTACCAAGAGACCCAGTACTTC.

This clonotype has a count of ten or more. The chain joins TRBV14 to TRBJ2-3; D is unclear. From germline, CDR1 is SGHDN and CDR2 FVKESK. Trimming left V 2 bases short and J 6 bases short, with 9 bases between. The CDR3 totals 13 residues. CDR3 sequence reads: CASSQNNGDTQYF. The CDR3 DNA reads TGTGCCAGCAGCCAAAATAACGGGGATACGCAGTATTTT. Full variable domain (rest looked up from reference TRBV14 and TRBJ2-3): EAGVTQFPSHSVIEKGQTVTLRCDPISGHDNLYWYRRVMGKEIKFLLHFVKESKQDESGMPNNRFLAERTGGTYSTLKVQPAELEDSGVYFCASSQNNGDTQYFGPGTRLTVL.

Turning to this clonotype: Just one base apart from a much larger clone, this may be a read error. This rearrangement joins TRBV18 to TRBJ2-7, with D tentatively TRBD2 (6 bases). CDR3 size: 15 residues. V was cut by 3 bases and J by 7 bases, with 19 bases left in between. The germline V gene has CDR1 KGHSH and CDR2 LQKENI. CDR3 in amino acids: CASSPLDAGSGEQYF. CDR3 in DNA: TGTGCCAGCTCACCTCTTGACGCGGGAAGTGGGGAGCAGTACTTC.

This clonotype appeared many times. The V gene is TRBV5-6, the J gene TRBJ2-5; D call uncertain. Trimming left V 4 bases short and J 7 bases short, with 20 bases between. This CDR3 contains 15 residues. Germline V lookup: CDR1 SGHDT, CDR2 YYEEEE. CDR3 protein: CASSRIQIQEGTQYF. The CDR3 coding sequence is TGTGCCAGCAGCCGAATCCAAATACAAGAAGGGACCCAGTACTTC.

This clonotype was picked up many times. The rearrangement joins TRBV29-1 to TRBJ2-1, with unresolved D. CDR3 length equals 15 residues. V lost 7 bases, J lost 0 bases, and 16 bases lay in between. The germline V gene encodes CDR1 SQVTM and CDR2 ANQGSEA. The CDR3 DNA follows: TGCAGCGGTACGGACCCACGGAGCTCCTACAATGAGCAGTTCTTC. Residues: CSGTDPRSSYNEQFF.